The entry below describes one T cell receptor (beta chain). In the study's own analysis: Nucleated cell counts were estimated from reference gene primer amplification. Sequencing was performed with immunoSEQ multiplex PCR; in TCRdb, only in-frame clones are kept and a portion is missing. Clone size and the V and J calls come from that table; the DNA yielded D and trimming. The sample lists 60,000 to 65,000 clones; approximately 79% were seen once. The germline gives CDR1 GTSNPN, CDR2 SVGIG (reference sequence). The CDR3 is 15 residues long. V lost 4 bases to trimming and J lost 10 bases, with 20 bases between them. This sample was included in a study of blood T cell repertoires in COVID-19. Study information: From the United States, Italy and Spain came samples of acute and convalescent COVID-19. Sample material is recorded as cDNA or gDNA derived from T cells, B-cell-depleted T cells, or PBMCs.

Sequencing was performed on peripheral blood. The source of this sequence is a man aged 60-69 years with acute or convalescent COVID-19. The chain couples TRBV30 to TRBJ1-6, with D maybe TRBD1 (5 bases). CDR3 residues: CAWTRGGEGQSPLHF. In DNA form, the CDR3 reads TGTGCCTGGACCCGTGGGGGGGAAGGTCAATCACCCCTCCACTTT. Full variable domain (rest looked up from reference TRBV30 and TRBJ1-6): SQTIHQWPATLVQPVGSPLSLECTVEGTSNPNLYWYRQAAGRGLQLLFYSVGIGQISSEVPQNLSASRPQDRQFILSSKKLLLSDSGFYLCAWTRGGEGQSPLHFGNGTRLTVT.